This record concerns one T cell receptor (beta chain) sequence. The sample originates from a study of blood T cell repertoires in COVID-19. Looking at the study overall: COVID-19 samples from acute and convalescent phases originated in the United States, Italy and Spain.

Repertoires were generated with immunoSEQ multiplex PCR, while TCRdb's copy carries only in-frame clones and drops some. This table has more than 150,000 clones, around 87% appearing once. The germline V and J ends were trimmed by 2 bases and 6 bases, with 17 bases remaining between them. The CDR3 runs 17 residues. The sequence was collected from a young man with acute or convalescent COVID-19. Sequences were obtained from peripheral blood. V is TRBV23-1 and J is TRBJ1-6; D is ambiguous. TRBV23-1 is sorted into the ORF group, with uncertain function. This CDR3 is CASSQISGRQRNSPLHF. The CDR3 DNA follows: TGCGCCAGCAGTCAAATCTCGGGTAGGCAGCGTAATTCACCCCTCCACTTT.